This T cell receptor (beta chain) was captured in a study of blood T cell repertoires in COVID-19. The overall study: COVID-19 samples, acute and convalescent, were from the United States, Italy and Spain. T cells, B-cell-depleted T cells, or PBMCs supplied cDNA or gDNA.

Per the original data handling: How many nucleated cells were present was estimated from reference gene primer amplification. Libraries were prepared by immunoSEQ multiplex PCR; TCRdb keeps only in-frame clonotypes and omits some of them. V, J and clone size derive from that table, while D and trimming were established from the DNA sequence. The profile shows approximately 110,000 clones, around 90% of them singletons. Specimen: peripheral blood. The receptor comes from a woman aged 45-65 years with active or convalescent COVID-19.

The CDR3 here is CASRLDRGYEGYTF. CDR3 nucleotides: TGTGCCAGCAGGTTGGACAGGGGCTATGAAGGCTACACCTTC. The chain combines TRBV2 with TRBJ1-2, with TRBD1 matching 9 bases. There are 14 residues in the CDR3. Germline V lookup: CDR1 SNHLY, CDR2 FYNNEI. J lost 8 bases, V lost 6 bases, and 10 bases had no gene match.